This TCR beta chain was observed in a study of blood T cell repertoires in COVID-19. Assay used: immunoSEQ multiplex PCR; TCRdb lists only in-frame clones, some missing. The sample records about 130,000 clones, 80% to 90% being singletons. V shed 5 bases, J shed 1 base, and the junction held 21 bases outside the gene matches. Germline V CDR1 and CDR2: SGHVS, FNYEAQ. The CDR3 contains 20 residues. The receptor's source is a human donor in a cohort sampled during active COVID-19. The sequenced sample was peripheral blood. This chain connects TRBV7-6 to TRBJ2-7; TRBD1 agrees at 9 bases. The CDR3, as DNA: TGTGCCAGCAGCCTAGGGTGGTCGGGGACAGGGAGGTTAACGTCCTACGAGCAGTACTTC. It translates to CASSLGWSGTGRLTSYEQYF.